This TCR beta chain was profiled in a study of siplizumab effects on memory and regulatory T cells. About this clone itself: No antigen is known for it. One junction end does not reproduce the germline sequence, and a read error may be involved.

Clones were sequenced by immunoSEQ multiplex PCR, and TCRdb holds only the in-frame ones, with some missing. The sample contains some 65,000 clones, 80% to 90% of which appear only once. Findings and limits, study-wide: The naive T cell population seemed more diverse than memory cells and seemed a major contributor to the alloresponse. The mapping of alloreactive clones to unstimulated subsets covered only a minor fraction of them.

Germline assignment: CDR1 SGHTS and CDR2 YDEGEE. The CDR3 loop spans 13 amino acids. Input material: Tregs sorted from blood. The sequence derives from a human donor in good health. The chain combines TRBV5-8 with TRBJ2-1; TRBD2 is a possible D gene (5 bases). The CDR3 sequence: CASSLTGYNEQFF. CDR3 DNA sequence: TGTGCCAGCAGCTTAACGGGATACAACGAGCAGTTCTTC.